What follows describes a single T cell receptor (beta chain). The CDR3 runs to 17 residues. Germline loops: CDR1 SNHLY, CDR2 FYNNEI. With 2 bases removed from V and 0 bases from J, the gap between germline ends came to 14 bases. This sample is drawn from a study of blood T cell repertoires in COVID-19. Whole-study context: T cells, B-cell-depleted T cells, or PBMCs supplied cDNA or gDNA.

Seattle enrolled patients during active infection and tracked them longitudinally. Original data processing: Researchers report that nucleated cell counts were estimated from reference gene primer amplification. Data came from immunoSEQ multiplex PCR; TCRdb stores just in-frame clones and leaves some out. Clone size and the V and J calls come from that table; the DNA yielded D and trimming. Among about 49,000 clones, approximately 93% were seen once, and the ten largest hold more than 0.8%. The chain recombines TRBV2 with TRBJ1-5; no definite D call. Sequencing was performed on peripheral blood. The clonotype originates from a man in his sixties with COVID-19, enrolled during active disease. The CDR3 sequence: CASSEPGIGSSNQPQHF. CDR3 DNA sequence: TGTGCCAGCAGTGAACCGGGGATCGGAAGTAGCAATCAGCCCCAGCATTTT.